This T cell receptor beta chain is drawn from a study of T-cell reconstitution after alpha-beta-depleted transplantation in children. Study results and limitations: Certain patients had high TCRbeta diversity at day 60, and it came from recipient T cells and thymic progenitors that survived. It was reported that alpha-beta T cells came from several hundred expanded graft clones (about two months after transplant). The main origin of T-cell counts and diversity one year after transplant was newly produced T cells.

The CDR3 length is 14 residues. Germline-derived CDR1 and CDR2 are MGHRA and YSYEKL. Trimming pared 3 bases from V and 4 bases from J, leaving 11 bases between. Preparation of the TCRbeta library was carried out with unique molecular identifiers. TCRdb reprocessed the PCR reads via MiXCR and lists one record per CDR3 protein. The repertoire holds some 830,000 distinct CDR3 sequences, with 16% as singletons. The sample holds one count of this clonotype. Its antigen remains unidentified. This rearrangement joins TRBV4-1 to TRBJ2-3; D is uncertain. The TCR was taken from a male patient between 5 and 17 years old who had a stem cell transplant for acute lymphoblastic leukemia, so the T cells may come from the graft donor. This material consisted of PBMCs, mostly from graft donor cells, taken 360 days after TCRalphabeta/CD19-depleted stem cell transplant. The CDR3 is CASSHLSLSDTQYF. CDR3 coding DNA: TGCGCCAGCAGCCACCTCAGTCTGTCAGATACGCAGTATTTT.